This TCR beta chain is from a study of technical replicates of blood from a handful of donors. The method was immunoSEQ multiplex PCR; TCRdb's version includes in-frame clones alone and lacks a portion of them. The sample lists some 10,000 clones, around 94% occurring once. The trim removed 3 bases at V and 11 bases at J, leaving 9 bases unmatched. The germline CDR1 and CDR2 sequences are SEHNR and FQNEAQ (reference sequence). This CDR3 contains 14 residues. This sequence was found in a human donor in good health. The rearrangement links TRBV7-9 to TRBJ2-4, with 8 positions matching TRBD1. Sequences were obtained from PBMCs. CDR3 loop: CASSFPAAGGLQYF. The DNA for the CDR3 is TGTGCCAGCAGCTTCCCTGCCGCAGGGGGCCTTCAGTACTTC.